This entry features one T cell receptor beta chain sequence. Its antigen remains unknown. The data were taken from a study of regulatory T cells in long-lasting Graves disease. Overall study context: Over 5 years of antithyroid drugs with positive TSH receptor antibodies was taken to mean persistent Graves' disease. Study conclusions and caveats: Few sampled subjects may have lowered accuracy. Investigators studied peripheral blood only, not thyroid tissue.

Sequencing libraries for TCR beta were prepared with iRepertoire HTBI primers and Arm-PCR of CDR3 regions. MiXCR, applied by TCRdb to the multiplex PCR reads, yields one record per CDR3 protein. The sample lists hundreds of thousands of distinct CDR3 sequences, around a fifth occurring once. The time point: persistent/refractory GD, antithyroid drugs over 5 years with positive TRAb. The authors made the TCR library using RNA they extracted from PBMCs. The clonotype originates from a female donor with Graves disease. Source: peripheral blood mononuclear cells (PBMCs), taken when the disease was refractory, from a patient treated with antithyroid drugs.

DNA of the CDR3: TGTGCCAGCAGCTGGGACCGGGGGGTTTACGAGCAGTACTTC. It specifies CASSWDRGVYEQYF. V gene TRBV4-2 combines with J gene TRBJ2-7, with TRBD2 identical over 7 bases. Germline CDR1 is LGHNA and CDR2 is YNFKEQ. CDR3 length equals 14 residues. V shed 5 bases, J shed 4 bases, and the junction held 8 bases outside the gene matches.